These 32 T cell receptor beta chains were all obtained from the same sample, sequenced in a study of blood T cell repertoires in COVID-19. Profiling relied on immunoSEQ multiplex PCR, and the TCRdb table lists in-frame clones only, not all of them. Among 80,000 or so clones listed, 82% were seen once. Input material: peripheral blood. The receptors here all came from a human donor in a cohort sampled during active COVID-19.

The chain couples TRBV11-2 to TRBJ2-5, with D possibly matching TRBD1 (5 bases). Germline assignment: CDR1 SGHAT and CDR2 FQNNGV. V lost 6 bases and J lost 2, with 13 bases in between. The CDR3 consists of 14 residues. The CDR3 protein is CASRPNRKQETQYF. DNA for the CDR3: TGTGCCAGCAGACCCAACAGGAAGCAAGAGACCCAGTACTTC. The whole variable domain, remainder taken from reference TRBV11-2 and TRBJ2-5, is EAGVAQSPRYKIIEKRQSVAFWCNPISGHATLYWYQQILGQGPKLLIQFQNNGVVDDSQLPKDRFSAERLKGVDSTLKIQPAKLEDSAVYLCASRPNRKQETQYFGPGTRLLVL.

This sequence joins TRBV7-8 and TRBJ1-1; D possibly corresponds to TRBD1 (6 bases). Germline loops: CDR1 SGHVS, CDR2 FQNEAQ. This CDR3 region has 14 residues. V gave up 6 bases and J gave up 1 base, with 12 bases separating them. Written as DNA, the CDR3 is TGTGCCAGCAGTTTGGTACAGGGGAACACTGAAGCTTTCTTT. It is translated as CASSLVQGNTEAFF.

The CDR3 here is CASILSGLAGTSYNEQFF. CDR3 bases: TGTGCCAGCATCTTGAGTGGACTAGCGGGGACGTCATACAATGAGCAGTTCTTC. The gene calls are TRBV27 and TRBJ2-1; TRBD2 aligns across 12 bases. CDR1 is MNHEY and CDR2 is SMNVEV in the germline V gene (reference sequence). There are 18 residues in the CDR3. Trimming removed 7 bases from V and 4 bases from J; junction bases left unmatched: 14.

This sequence joins TRBV7-2 and TRBJ2-2; 7 nucleotides line up with TRBD1. V shed 5 bases and J 4 bases; nucleotides not matched to a gene: 7. The CDR3 runs 15 residues. In germline, CDR1 is SGHTA, CDR2 FQGNSA. CDR3 residues: CASSARTGATGELFF. In DNA form, the CDR3 reads TGTGCCAGCAGCGCCCGGACAGGTGCCACCGGGGAGCTGTTTTTT.

V is TRBV9 and J is TRBJ1-1; D might be TRBD1 (5 bases). Germline CDR1 reads SGDLS; CDR2 reads YYNGEE. The length of the CDR3 is 14 residues. V was cut by 1 base and J by 1 base, with 8 bases left in between. CDR3: CASSVSGSNTEAFF. In DNA, the CDR3 is TGTGCCAGCAGCGTATCAGGGTCGAACACTGAAGCTTTCTTT.

This sequence joins TRBV4-2 and TRBJ2-7; 11 bases align to TRBD1. CDR1 and CDR2 from the germline V gene are LGHNA and YNFKEQ. The CDR3 covers 15 residues. V lost 2 bases, J lost 2 bases, and 2 bases stayed unmatched. CDR3 bases: TGTGCCAGCAGCCAAATGGGACAGGGGGCCTACGAGCAGTACTTC. Translation: CASSQMGQGAYEQYF.

The chain recombines TRBV19 with TRBJ1-5, with D possibly matching TRBD1 (5 bases). CDR1 is LNHDA and CDR2 is SQIVND in the germline V gene (reference sequence). The CDR3 is 12 amino acids. The ends were cut back, 11 bases at V and 7 bases at J, with 15 bases in the middle. CDR3 loop: CAPGRGAQPQHF. The CDR3 nucleotides read TGTGCCCCAGGGAGGGGAGCGCAGCCCCAGCATTTT.

The chain combines TRBV19 with TRBJ2-6, with D maybe TRBD1 (6 bases). Per germline, CDR1 LNHDA and CDR2 SQIVND (reference sequence). The ends were cut back, 2 bases at V and 3 bases at J, with 8 bases in the middle. The CDR3 sequence is 15 residues long. The CDR3 region is CASSITGIGANVLTF. Written as DNA, the CDR3 is TGTGCCAGTAGTATAACAGGGATTGGGGCCAACGTCCTGACTTTC.

There are a few counts of this clone. The CDR3 protein is CASTEGTGGLSTNEKLFF. The CDR3 coding sequence is TGTGCCAGTACCGAAGGGACGGGGGGACTCTCTACTAATGAAAAACTGTTTTTT. The chain employs TRBV19 and TRBJ1-4; possible D gene TRBD1, 5 bases. Germline V gives CDR1 LNHDA, CDR2 SQIVND (reference sequence). Trimming took off 7 bases at V and 2 bases at J, with 23 bases between the two ends. The CDR3 sequence is 18 residues long. The full variable domain, completed using reference TRBV19 and TRBJ1-4, is DGGITQSPKYLFRKEGQNVTLSCEQNLNHDAMYWYRQDPGQGLRLIYYSQIVNDFQKGDIAEGYSVSREKKESFPLTVTSAQKNPTAFYLCASTEGTGGLSTNEKLFFGSGTQLSVL.

V gene TRBV6-5 combines with J gene TRBJ1-1; the D is unclear. The CDR3 covers 15 residues. Trimming removed 0 bases at V and 2 bases at J, with 10 bases between. Germline V gene lookup returns CDR1 MNHEY and CDR2 SVGAGI. CDR3 protein: CASSYSRRSNTEAFF. CDR3 DNA: TGTGCCAGCAGTTACTCACGGCGGTCTAACACTGAAGCTTTCTTT.

The CDR3, as DNA: TGTGCCAGCAGTTACGACAGGTATTTGAACACTGAAGCTTTCTTT. Translated: CASSYDRYLNTEAFF. The V call is TRBV5-5, the J call TRBJ1-1; TRBD1 is a possible D gene (6 bases). Germline CDR1 SGHKS, CDR2 YYEKEE (reference sequence). The length of the CDR3 is 15 residues. The V end lost 5 bases, the J end lost 0 bases, and 14 bases lay between the germline ends.

The gene calls are TRBV19 and TRBJ1-5; D is undetermined. Germline CDR1 LNHDA, CDR2 SQIVND (reference sequence). The V and J ends lost 1 base and 4 bases respectively, with 8 bases between them. The CDR3 spans 14 residues. CDR3 protein: CASSIVTGNQPQHF. The DNA of the CDR3 is TGTGCCAGTAGTATAGTTACGGGGAATCAGCCCCAGCATTTT.

J is TRBJ1-5 and V is TRBV4-3; D ambiguous. The CDR3 runs 14 residues. Germline V gives CDR1 LGHNA, CDR2 YSLEER. V gave up 1 base and J gave up 10 bases, with 14 bases separating them. The CDR3 loop reads CASSQGGLGHPQHF. The DNA for the CDR3 is TGCGCCAGCAGCCAAGGAGGGTTGGGTCATCCCCAGCATTTT.

The chain carries TRBV3-1 (or the pseudogene TRBV3-2) and TRBJ1-2; a weak D match, TRBD1 (6 bases). This CDR3 spans 14 amino acids. V lost 2 bases and J 7 bases, leaving 14 bases between the germline ends. CDR1 is LGHDT and CDR2 is YNNKEL in the germline V gene (reference sequence). The CDR3 region is CASSQSQGFSGYTF. CDR3 in DNA: TGTGCCAGCAGCCAAAGCCAGGGGTTTAGTGGCTACACCTTC.

The chain uses TRBV10-3 and TRBJ2-5, with 7 bases matching TRBD2. The germline V gene has CDR1 ENHRY and CDR2 SYGVKD. This CDR3 is 15 amino acids long. J gave up 2 bases and V 3 bases, and 6 bases lay outside the gene matches. Here the CDR3 DNA reads TGTGCCATCAGTGACTCGGGGGGAGGACAAGAGACCCAGTACTTC. This codes for CAISDSGGGQETQYF.

This clone was observed a few times. The J gene is TRBJ1-2, the V gene TRBV30; D is unclear. V was pared by 2 bases and J by 0 bases, with 7 bases between. The CDR3 contains 13 residues. The V gene's germline CDR1 is GTSNPN and CDR2 SVGIG (reference sequence). The CDR3 here is CAWSYRANYGYTF. DNA of the CDR3: TGTGCCTGGAGTTATAGAGCTAACTATGGCTACACCTTC.

The chain has TRBV9 and TRBJ2-7, with 7 bases fitting TRBD1. Looked up from germline, CDR1 is SGDLS and CDR2 is YYNGEE. The CDR3 covers 15 residues. V was pared by 3 bases and J by 2 bases, with 8 bases of the junction left unmatched. In DNA, the CDR3 is TGTGCCAGCAGCGCCACGGCCGGGACAGCCTACGAGCAGTACTTC. The encoded protein is CASSATAGTAYEQYF.

This clone was observed a handful of times. In DNA, the CDR3 is TGTGCCACCAGCAGAGTTCAGGGTCAGTATCAGCCCCAGCATTTT. Translated, it gives CATSRVQGQYQPQHF. The chain is built from TRBV15 and TRBJ1-5; maybe TRBD1 (5 bases). Trimming shortened V by 1 base and J by 5 bases, and 12 bases separated the two germline ends. The CDR3 loop spans 15 amino acids. The germline V gene encodes CDR1 LNHNV and CDR2 YYDKDF (reference sequence).

This clone was seen once. At one of its ends the junction is not consistent with the germline gene, which may arise from a read error. The chain recombines TRBV5-1 with TRBJ1-6, with unresolved D. The CDR3 runs to 15 residues. Per germline, CDR1 SGHRS and CDR2 YFSETQ. DNA of the CDR3: TGCGCCAGCAGTTTGGAGAGACTGGGCGGGACACCCCTCCACTTT. Its translation is CASSLERLGGTPLHF.

This clone has at least ten counts. The chain combines TRBV6-6 with TRBJ1-1, with no clear D. Germline V lookup: CDR1 MNHNY, CDR2 SVGAGI (reference sequence). Trimming pared 6 bases from V and 9 bases from J, leaving 14 bases between. This CDR3 is built from 12 residues. CDR3 sequence: CASSYTQSQAFF. CDR3 nucleotides: TGTGCCAGCAGCTATACACAGAGCCAAGCTTTCTTT.

The chain employs TRBV12-5 and TRBJ2-7, with TRBD2 as a possible D gene (6 bases). Germline-derived CDR1 and CDR2 are LGHNT and FRNRAP. CDR3 length equals 14 residues. With 5 bases removed from V and 1 base from J, the gap between germline ends came to 12 bases. The CDR3 here is CASGPRLGSYEQYF. CDR3 nucleotides: TGTGCTAGTGGTCCCCGACTAGGATCCTACGAGCAGTACTTC.

The V and J genes are TRBV24-1 and TRBJ1-2; D not certain. The germline V gene encodes CDR1 KGHDR and CDR2 SFDVKD. The CDR3 contains 14 residues. V was pared by 2 bases and J by 0 bases, with 6 bases between. The CDR3, as DNA: TGTGCCACCAGTGATTACACCACTAACTATGGCTACACCTTC. It specifies CATSDYTTNYGYTF.

The CDR3 DNA reads TGTGCCAGCAGCCAAACAGTCAAAAACATTCAGTACTTC. Translated: CASSQTVKNIQYF. The chain is built from TRBV14 and TRBJ2-4, with D uncertain. The V and J ends lost 2 bases and 3 bases respectively, with 5 bases between them. This CDR3 has 13 amino acids. Germline V CDR1 and CDR2: SGHDN, FVKESK.

V usage is TRBV19 and J usage is TRBJ2-7, with TRBD2 matching 8 bases. V was clipped by 0 bases and J by 3 bases; unmatched bases: 4. The CDR3 has 15 residues. Germline assignment: CDR1 LNHDA and CDR2 SQIVND (reference sequence). The CDR3 protein is CASSIDAAGGYEQYF. The CDR3 DNA reads as TGTGCCAGTAGTATAGATGCTGCGGGGGGCTACGAGCAGTACTTC.

This clone was counted between two and nine times. An end of the junction differs from the germline gene, which may be a read error. J is TRBJ1-5 and V is TRBV7-7; 7 bases are a match to TRBD1. This CDR3 has 15 residues. Germline values: CDR1 SSHAT, CDR2 FNYEAQ (reference sequence). CDR3 amino acids: CASSLARGEDQPQHF. The CDR3 DNA reads as TGTGCTAGCAGCTTAGCCAGGGGGGAGGATCAGCCCCAGCATTTT.

The V and J genes are TRBV28 and TRBJ1-2; TRBD1 matches 7 bases. Unmatched junction bases numbered 5, after V lost 2 bases and J lost 8 bases. CDR1 is MDHEN, CDR2 SYDVKM, per germline. CDR3 length: 13 residues. The CDR3: CASSLGQGVGYTF. CDR3 coding DNA: TGTGCCAGCAGTTTAGGCCAGGGGGTCGGCTACACCTTC.

The chain uses TRBV6-5 and TRBJ2-5; 8 nucleotides agree with TRBD2. CDR3 length: 15 residues. With 5 bases clipped from V and 4 bases from J, the junction kept 9 bases outside the gene matches. CDR1 and CDR2 (germline): MNHEY, SVGAGI. The CDR3 loop is CASSPFQSGGETQYF. CDR3 nucleotides: TGTGCCAGCAGTCCATTCCAGAGCGGGGGAGAGACCCAGTACTTC.

This clone was counted only a few times. As DNA, the CDR3 is TGTGCCAGCAGCCTAGGGACAACTTCCTCCTACGAGCAGTACTTC. This gives the protein CASSLGTTSSYEQYF. The rearrangement joins TRBV5-5 to TRBJ2-7; D perhaps matches TRBD1 (6 bases). The V gene lost 4 bases and the J gene lost 0 bases, with 14 bases spanning the gap. The CDR3 is 15 residues long. In germline, CDR1 is SGHKS, CDR2 YYEKEE (reference sequence). Variable domain in full (rest from reference TRBV5-5 and TRBJ2-7): DAGVTQSPTHLIKTRGQQVTLRCSPISGHKSVSWYQQVLGQGPQFIFQYYEKEERGRGNFPDRFSARQFPNYSSELNVNALLLGDSALYLCASSLGTTSSYEQYFGPGTRLTVT.

The chain uses TRBV12-1 and TRBJ2-7; the table's D call of TRBD2 was not tested on the DNA. TRBV12-1 is a pseudogene locus. This CDR3 spans 15 amino acids. The CDR3: CASSFVLRGRDEQYF. The CDR3 bases are TGTGCCAGCAGCTTTGTCCTGCGGGGACGTGATGAGCAGTACTTC.

The chain uses TRBV24-1 and TRBJ2-1, with 8 positions matching TRBD2. CDR3 size: 15 residues. CDR1 KGHDR and CDR2 SFDVKD come from the germline V gene. The V and J ends lost 4 bases and 9 bases, in that order; junction bases with no gene match: 10. The CDR3 bases are TGTGCCACCAGTGACCCCCGCGGGGGGCGAGGTGAGCAGTTCTTC. This gives the protein CATSDPRGGRGEQFF.

This chain uses TRBV10-3 with TRBJ2-3; possible D gene TRBD2, 6 bases. In germline, CDR1 is ENHRY, CDR2 SYGVKD. This CDR3 contains 15 residues. The V and J ends lost 4 bases and 3 bases respectively, with 14 bases between them. Written as DNA, the CDR3 is TGTGCCATCAGTGGGGGCGGAGGGTCGACAGATACGCAGTATTTT. Its protein is CAISGGGGSTDTQYF.

For this clone: This sample also contains other DNA sequences that code for the same CDR3. The CDR3 DNA reads TGTGCCAGCAGCCCCTCCCTAAATTCACCCCTCCACTTT. Its translation is CASSPSLNSPLHF. This chain connects TRBV14 to TRBJ1-6; no reliable D call. Germline V gene data show CDR1 as SGHDN and CDR2 as FVKESK. The CDR3 has 13 residues. Deletions cut 4 bases from V and 7 bases from J, with 8 bases between. The full variable domain, with the rest looked up from reference TRBV14 and TRBJ1-6, is EAGVTQFPSHSVIEKGQTVTLRCDPISGHDNLYWYRRVMGKEIKFLLHFVKESKQDESGMPNNRFLAERTGGTYSTLKVQPAELEDSGVYFCASSPSLNSPLHFGNGTRLTVT.